This TCR beta chain was recorded in a study of human T cells and chemical hapten exposure. Study-wide background: Patch tests applied 0.01% DPC to the upper back, read at 6 days.

Study conclusions and caveats: With DPC sensitization, TCRs exceeding 1 in 1000 frequency showed no change. Patch test score was positively correlated with the counts of PT1 expanded TCRs.

TCRdb re-called the RACE reads through MiXCR, storing one row per CDR3 protein. The sample records 35,000 to 45,000 distinct CDR3 sequences, around 10% being singletons. This clonotype was seen at least ten times. The antigen remains undetermined. This CDR3 comprises 12 residues. Germline V CDR1 and CDR2: DFQATT, SNEGSKA (reference sequence). The V gene lost 5 bases and the J gene lost 0 bases, with 6 bases spanning the gap. The time point: patch test 2, 6 weeks after DPC sensitization. Treatment meaning: therapeutic diphenylcyclopropenone sensitization with weekly scalp DPC. At every patch-test visit, blood was drawn before the patch test was applied.

The input for sequencing was whole blood, taken in connection with sensitization to the hapten diphenylcyclopropenone (DPC). This rearrangement joins TRBV20-1 to TRBJ2-3; D is unclear. This clonotype was obtained from a woman aged 40-49 years with alopecia areata. Some clones in this sample may be carry-over from other donors' samples. The CDR3 DNA follows: TGCAGTGCTCCGACTAGCACAGATACGCAGTATTTT. The encoded protein is CSAPTSTDTQYF.